A single sample gave rise to the 5 T cell receptor beta chains below, sequenced in a study of beta chain features in type 1 diabetes. Study-level points and caveats: Type 1 diabetes patients showed a moderate but significant shortening of TCRB CDR3s in all four CD4+ subsets.

No antigens are known for them. Reverse transcribing all isolated RNA meant expressed TCRB transcripts were sequenced. The protocol was immunoSEQ multiplex PCR, while the TCRdb copy is restricted to in-frame clones and leaves out a portion. The sample records about 700,000 clones, 13% being singletons. Source material: naive CD4+ T cells from blood. The receptor set was obtained from a man in his late teens or twenties with type 1 diabetes.

V and J are TRBV29-1 and TRBJ1-1; 9 nucleotides agree with TRBD1. This CDR3 comprises 15 residues. V lost 7 bases to trimming and J lost 0 bases; unmatched junction nucleotides: 9. Germline V CDR1 and CDR2: SQVTM, ANQGSEA. The CDR3: CSAPGQGSMNTEAFF. The CDR3 region has the DNA TGCAGCGCCCCTGGACAGGGGTCCATGAACACTGAAGCTTTCTTT. Drawing the rest from reference TRBV29-1 and TRBJ1-1, the complete variable domain is SAVISQKPSRDICQRGTSLTIQCQVDSQVTMMFWYRQQPGQSLTLIATANQGSEATYESGFVIDKFPISRPNLTFSTLTVSNMSPEDSSIYLCSAPGQGSMNTEAFFGQGTRLTVV.

This clone was counted a few times. The chain has TRBV6-5 and TRBJ2-7, with no clear D. CDR1 MNHEY and CDR2 SVGAGI come from the germline V gene. V lost 9 bases and J lost 1, with 13 bases in between. The CDR3 covers 13 residues. The CDR3 loop is CASTSADSYEQYF. CDR3 in DNA: TGTGCCAGTACCTCGGCGGATTCCTACGAGCAGTACTTC.

The chain has TRBV18 and TRBJ2-5; 8 bases agree with TRBD2. CDR3 size: 16 residues. V trimming: 1 base; J trimming: 5 bases; junction bases outside the gene matches: 9. CDR1 is KGHSH, CDR2 LQKENI, per germline. The CDR3 here is CASSPRIGGAAETQYF. CDR3 in DNA: TGTGCCAGCTCACCACGTATCGGGGGGGCGGCGGAGACCCAGTACTTC.

Details on this clone: Other DNA variants within this sample encode the same CDR3. The V and J genes are TRBV6-6 and TRBJ2-3; D possibly uses TRBD1 or TRBD2 (5 bases each). The CDR3 runs to 11 residues. V lost 6 bases, J lost 6 bases, and 7 bases lay in between. Germline V gives CDR1 MNHNY, CDR2 SVGAGI (reference sequence). The CDR3 loop is CASSRGDTQYF. The CDR3 DNA reads TGTGCCAGCAGCCGGGGCGATACGCAGTATTTT.

Comment on this clone: The sample carries other DNA sequences with the same CDR3. The chain has TRBV5-1 and TRBJ1-2; TRBD1 matches at 7 bases. The germline CDR1 and CDR2 sequences are SGHRS and YFSETQ. This CDR3 has 13 residues. J was trimmed by 4 bases and V by 4 bases; bases with no gene match: 4. The CDR3 protein is CASSLPGGYGYTF. For the CDR3, the DNA is TGCGCCAGCAGCCTTCCAGGGGGCTATGGCTACACCTTC.